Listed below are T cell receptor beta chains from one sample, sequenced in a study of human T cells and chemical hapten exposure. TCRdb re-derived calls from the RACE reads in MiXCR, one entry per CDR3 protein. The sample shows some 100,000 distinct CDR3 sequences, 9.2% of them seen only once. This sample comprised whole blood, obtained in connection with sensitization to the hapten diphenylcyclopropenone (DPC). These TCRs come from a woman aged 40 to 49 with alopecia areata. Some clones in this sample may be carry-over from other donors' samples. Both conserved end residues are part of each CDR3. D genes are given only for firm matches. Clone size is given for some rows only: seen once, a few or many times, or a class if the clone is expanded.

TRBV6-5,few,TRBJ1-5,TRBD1,CASSRTSGGSNQPQHF,TGTGCCAGCAGTCGCACCTCAGGGGGCAGCAATCAGCCCCAGCATTTT
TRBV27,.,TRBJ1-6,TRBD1,CASRRGGSSYNSPLHF,TGTGCCAGCAGGCGAGGGGGCAGCTCCTATAATTCACCCCTCCACTTT
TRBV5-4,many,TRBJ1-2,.,CASSLAGLAYGYTF,TGTGCCAGCAGCTTGGCAGGATTGGCCTATGGCTACACCTTC
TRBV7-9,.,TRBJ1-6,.,CASSDGYYNSPLHF,TGTGCCAGCAGCGACGGTTACTATAATTCACCCCTCCACTTT
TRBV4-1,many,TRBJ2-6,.,CASSQVQGRANVLTF,TGCGCCAGCAGCCAAGTGCAGGGGCGGGCCAACGTCCTGACTTTC
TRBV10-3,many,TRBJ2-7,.,CAISDMVYEQYF,TGTGCCATCAGTGATATGGTTTACGAGCAGTACTTC
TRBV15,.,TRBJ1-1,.,CATSLGGFGEAFF,TGTGCCACCAGCCTAGGGGGGTTTGGTGAAGCTTTCTTT
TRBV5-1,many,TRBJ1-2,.,CASSFQSGPYGYTF,TGCGCCAGCAGCTTTCAGTCGGGCCCCTATGGCTACACCTTC
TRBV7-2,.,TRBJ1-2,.,CASTLAGVFYGYTF,TGTGCCAGCACCTTGGCAGGGGTCTTCTATGGCTACACCTTC
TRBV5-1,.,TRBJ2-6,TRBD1,CASGGTGGAGANVLTF,TGCGCCAGCGGAGGAACAGGGGGCGCTGGGGCCAACGTCCTGACTTTC
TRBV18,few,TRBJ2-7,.,CASSPLGTASSYEQYF,TGTGCCAGCTCACCACTGGGCACGGCGAGCTCCTACGAGCAGTACTTC
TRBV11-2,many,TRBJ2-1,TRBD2,CASSSIATSGVVIEQFF,TGTGCCAGCAGCTCGATCGCGACTAGCGGGGTAGTGATTGAGCAGTTCTTC
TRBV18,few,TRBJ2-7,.,CASSPALAASEQYF,TGTGCCAGCTCACCTGCGCTGGCGGCGTCCGAGCAGTACTTC
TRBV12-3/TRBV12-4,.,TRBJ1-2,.,CASSWGGFYGYTF,TGTGCCAGCAGTTGGGGAGGGTTTTATGGCTACACCTTC
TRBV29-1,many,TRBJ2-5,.,CSVKQGRRGETQYF,TGCAGCGTCAAACAGGGTAGGCGAGGAGAGACCCAGTACTTC
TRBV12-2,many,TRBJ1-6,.,CASRLRWTNPGNSPLHF,TGTGCAAGTCGCTTAAGGTGGACTAACCCAGGGAATTCACCCCTCCACTTT
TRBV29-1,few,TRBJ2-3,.,CSAEFYRETWDTQYF,TGCAGCGCTGAATTTTACAGGGAGACTTGGGATACGCAGTATTTT
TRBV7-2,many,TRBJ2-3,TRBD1,CASSSRDSLDNTQYF,TGTGCCAGCAGCTCCCGGGACAGCCTTGACAATACGCAGTATTTT
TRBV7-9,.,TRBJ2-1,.,CASSLILGTAKIYNEQFF,TGTGCCAGCAGCTTAATCTTAGGCACCGCGAAAATATACAATGAGCAGTTCTTC
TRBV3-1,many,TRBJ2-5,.,CASSQVGETQYF,TGTGCCAGCAGCCAAGTGGGGGAGACCCAGTACTTC